These 23 T cell receptor beta chains were all obtained from the same sample, sequenced in a study of early stage breast cancer tumors. Produced via immunoSEQ multiplex PCR; TCRdb's table is partial and in-frame only. The data hold about 8,400 clones, with 60% to 80% observed a single time. The sequenced material came from normal breast tissue next to the tumor. These receptors were obtained from a person in their sixties or seventies with breast cancer.

CDR3 region: CASSLGTGLNQPQHF. Written as DNA, the CDR3 is TGTGCCAGCAGTTTAGGGACAGGGTTGAATCAGCCCCAGCATTTT. V is TRBV28 and J is TRBJ1-5, with 9 bases matching TRBD1. The germline V gene has CDR1 MDHEN and CDR2 SYDVKM. This CDR3 spans 15 amino acids. V was pared by 2 bases and J by 4 bases, with 3 bases of the junction left unmatched.

The rearrangement uses TRBV7-9 and TRBJ2-7; D gene uncertain. V lost 5 bases and J 0 bases, leaving 5 bases between the germline ends. The CDR3 is 12 residues long. CDR1 is SEHNR and CDR2 is FQNEAQ in the germline V gene (reference sequence). The CDR3 region is CASSRTSYEQYF. The CDR3 DNA reads TGTGCCAGCAGCCGCACCTCCTACGAGCAGTACTTC.

This clone came up once. The chain joins TRBV18 to TRBJ1-2; the match to TRBD1 covers 12 bases. Germline CDR1 KGHSH, CDR2 LQKENI. This CDR3 has 17 amino acids. After removal of 3 bases from V and 4 bases from J, the junction contained 9 bases not matched to a gene. DNA of the CDR3: TGTGCCAGCTCACCGAGGGACAGGGGGCATTTGAGCTATGGCTACACCTTC. Amino acid sequence: CASSPRDRGHLSYGYTF.

This clone appeared once. The J gene is TRBJ2-1, the V gene TRBV14; 8 bases match TRBD1. The CDR3 covers 15 residues. With 0 bases clipped from V and 7 bases from J, the junction kept 5 bases outside the gene matches. The germline gives CDR1 SGHDN, CDR2 FVKESK. In nucleotides, the CDR3 is TGTGCCAGCAGCCAAGACGGCAGGGGGCCTAATGAGCAGTTCTTC. The encoded protein is CASSQDGRGPNEQFF. Using reference TRBV14 and TRBJ2-1 for the parts outside the CDR3, the full variable domain is EAGVTQFPSHSVIEKGQTVTLRCDPISGHDNLYWYRRVMGKEIKFLLHFVKESKQDESGMPNNRFLAERTGGTYSTLKVQPAELEDSGVYFCASSQDGRGPNEQFFGPGTRLTVL.

The chain employs TRBV5-5 and TRBJ2-7, with 7 bases fitting TRBD2. This CDR3 has 14 amino acids. Germline V gene sequence: CDR1 SGHKS, CDR2 YYEKEE (reference sequence). V was pared by 1 base and J by 5 bases, with 6 bases of the junction left unmatched. The CDR3 region has the DNA TGTGCCAGCAGCTTGCGACTAGCAAGCCACGAGCAGTACTTC. It specifies CASSLRLASHEQYF. Full variable domain (missing parts from reference TRBV5-5 and TRBJ2-7): DAGVTQSPTHLIKTRGQQVTLRCSPISGHKSVSWYQQVLGQGPQFIFQYYEKEERGRGNFPDRFSARQFPNYSSELNVNALLLGDSALYLCASSLRLASHEQYFGPGTRLTVT.

The chain links TRBV7-8 to TRBJ2-1, with TRBD1 matching over 9 bases. V was clipped by 1 base and J by 3 bases; unmatched bases: 7. This CDR3 spans 17 amino acids. The germline V gene encodes CDR1 SGHVS and CDR2 FQNEAQ. The chain's CDR3 is CASSLGSGQGGYNEQFF. The CDR3 nucleotides read TGTGCCAGCAGCTTAGGTTCGGGACAGGGAGGCTACAATGAGCAGTTCTTC.

This chain links TRBV5-1 with TRBJ1-1; D not certain. There are 14 residues in the CDR3. Between the trimmed V and J ends, which lost 2 bases and 2 bases, there was a span of 10 bases. CDR1 and CDR2 (germline): SGHRS, YFSETQ. CDR3 residues: CASSFRTYNTEAFF. In nucleotides, the CDR3 is TGCGCCAGCAGCTTCCGGACGTATAACACTGAAGCTTTCTTT.

The chain joins TRBV5-1 to TRBJ2-1; 9 nucleotides align to TRBD1. The CDR3 is 15 residues long. V was clipped by 0 bases and J by 6 bases; unmatched bases: 4. Germline loops: CDR1 SGHRS, CDR2 YFSETQ. The CDR3 loop is CASSLEGTGSNEQFF. DNA of the CDR3: TGCGCCAGCAGCTTGGAAGGGACAGGGAGCAATGAGCAGTTCTTC.

The chain links TRBV5-1 to TRBJ2-1; D is uncertain. Trimming pared 3 bases from V and 6 bases from J, leaving 13 bases between. Germline V gene data show CDR1 as SGHRS and CDR2 as YFSETQ. The CDR3 length is 14 residues. In DNA form, the CDR3 reads TGCGCCAGCAGCTCCCTTTCGATCCTCAATGAGCAGTTCTTC. Residues: CASSSLSILNEQFF.

Here the CDR3 DNA reads TGTGCCGCCGGCCCCACAGATACGCAGTATTTT. Amino acid sequence: CAAGPTDTQYF. The chain uses TRBV10-3 and TRBJ2-3; D gene ambiguous. The V and J ends lost 11 bases and 2 bases respectively, with 8 bases between them. The CDR3 loop spans 11 amino acids. Germline CDR1 is ENHRY and CDR2 is SYGVKD.

The CDR3 sequence: CASKGQGGGETQYF. CDR3 sequence (DNA): TGTGCCAGCAAGGGACAGGGGGGCGGCGAGACCCAGTACTTC. This rearrangement joins TRBV19 to TRBJ2-5, with 11 bases that match TRBD1. The V gene end was trimmed by 9 bases and the J gene end by 5 bases; junction bases not matched to a gene: 8. The CDR3 spans 14 residues. Germline CDR1 and CDR2: LNHDA and SQIVND (reference sequence).

This clone was detected once. The chain recombines TRBV7-8 with TRBJ1-1, with D tentatively TRBD1 (5 bases). CDR3 length equals 15 residues. CDR1 is SGHVS, CDR2 FQNEAQ, per germline. Trimming left V 3 bases short and J 5 bases short, with 16 bases between. The DNA for the CDR3 is TGTGCCAGCAGCTTTAGAGGGGCCCTAGGGACTGAAGCTTTCTTT. This gives the protein CASSFRGALGTEAFF.

This clone was observed a handful of times. This rearrangement joins TRBV20-1 to TRBJ1-1, with D uncertain. Deletions cut 6 bases from V and 7 bases from J, with 12 bases between. The length of the CDR3 is 11 residues. Germline-derived CDR1 and CDR2 are DFQATT and SNEGSKA (reference sequence). This chain's CDR3 is CSAPTVSEAFF. The CDR3 DNA sequence: TGCAGTGCGCCTACCGTGAGTGAAGCTTTCTTT.

The rearrangement uses TRBV5-1 and TRBJ2-7; tentative D call: TRBD2 (7 bases). Trimming took 1 base from V and 7 from J, leaving 24 bases between them. Germline CDR1 SGHRS, CDR2 YFSETQ. There are 17 residues in the CDR3. CDR3 sequence: CASSLFFSGGQPLEQYF. The CDR3, as DNA: TGCGCCAGCAGCTTGTTTTTTTCGGGGGGACAACCTTTAGAGCAGTACTTC.

V usage is TRBV29-1 and J usage is TRBJ2-5; D perhaps matches TRBD2 (5 bases). This CDR3 is built from 14 residues. The germline V and J ends were trimmed by 6 bases and 3 bases, with 17 bases remaining between them. Per germline, CDR1 SQVTM and CDR2 ANQGSEA. The DNA of the CDR3 is TGCAGCGTCGGCCGGACGGGGATTAAAGAGACCCAGTACTTC. It translates to CSVGRTGIKETQYF.

The count of this clone is one. The CDR3 region is CASSDRDYNSPLHF. DNA of the CDR3: TGTGCCAGCAGCGACAGGGACTATAATTCACCCCTCCACTTT. The chain couples TRBV7-9 to TRBJ1-6, with 7 positions matching TRBD1. Trimming cost V 5 bases and J 3 bases; bases outside gene matches: 1. CDR1 is SEHNR and CDR2 is FQNEAQ in the germline V gene (reference sequence). The CDR3 spans 14 residues.

The rearrangement links TRBV18 to TRBJ2-2; possibly TRBD2 for D (6 bases). The CDR3 is 16 amino acids. Deletions cut 0 bases from V and 4 bases from J, with 12 bases between. Per germline, CDR1 KGHSH and CDR2 LQKENI. Here the CDR3 DNA reads TGTGCCAGCTCACCACCTGTGGGCGGGACCACCGGGGAGCTGTTTTTT. Translating gives CASSPPVGGTTGELFF.

In its sample, this clone was seen a few times. This rearrangement joins TRBV7-2 to TRBJ2-1, with TRBD2 identical over 12 bases. This CDR3 is 16 amino acids long. The junction had 10 bases not matched to a gene; V was cut back by 6 bases and J by 7 bases. Germline V gene lookup returns CDR1 SGHTA and CDR2 FQGNSA. This CDR3 is CASRSRGTSGSNEQFF. In DNA form, the CDR3 reads TGTGCCAGCAGGTCCCGCGGGACTAGCGGGTCAAATGAGCAGTTCTTC.

The chain uses TRBV19 and TRBJ1-3, with a weak D call TRBD1 (5 bases). Trimming cost V 6 bases and J 0 bases, with 9 bases left between them. The CDR3 totals 14 residues. Per the germline V gene, CDR1 is LNHDA and CDR2 is SQIVND (reference sequence). For the CDR3, the DNA is TGTGCCAGTAGGGACACGAGCTCTGGAAACACCATATATTTT. Residues: CASRDTSSGNTIYF.

The count of this clone is one. V and J are TRBV5-8 and TRBJ1-5; 10 bases map to TRBD1. V lost 5 bases to trimming and J lost 6 bases; unmatched junction nucleotides: 8. CDR3 length: 15 amino acids. Germline CDR1 reads SGHTS; CDR2 reads YDEGEE. The CDR3 here is CASRTGTGDAQPQHF. CDR3 DNA: TGTGCCAGCAGGACCGGGACAGGGGACGCTCAGCCCCAGCATTTT.

J is TRBJ2-7 and V is TRBV11-3; 9 nucleotides align to TRBD2. This CDR3 contains 14 residues. Trimming at V came to 6 bases and at J to 5 bases, leaving 8 bases not matched to a gene. CDR1 is SGHNT, CDR2 YENEEA, per germline. Here the CDR3 reads CASSPQREAHEQYF. CDR3 DNA sequence: TGTGCCAGCAGTCCACAGCGGGAGGCCCACGAGCAGTACTTC.

V is TRBV6-6 and J is TRBJ2-7, with 7 bases lining up with TRBD1. CDR3 length equals 14 residues. Per the germline V gene, CDR1 is MNHNY and CDR2 is SVGAGI (reference sequence). The junction had 9 bases not matched to a gene; V was cut back by 7 bases and J by 3 bases. CDR3 bases: TGTGCCAGCAACTTCGACAGGGTCTACTACGAGCAGTACTTC. Translated, it gives CASNFDRVYYEQYF.

This chain connects TRBV10-3 to TRBJ2-5; TRBD2 agrees at 8 bases. The V and J ends lost 3 bases and 3 bases, in that order; junction bases with no gene match: 6. This CDR3 contains 15 residues. Looked up from germline, CDR1 is ENHRY and CDR2 is SYGVKD. The DNA of the CDR3 is TGTGCCATCAGTGATCCGGCGGGGGGAAAAGAGACCCAGTACTTC. As protein: CAISDPAGGKETQYF.